This TCR beta chain was captured by sequencing in a study of beta chain features in type 1 diabetes (dated by TCRdb to the late 2010s). Background on the whole study: Patients and healthy donors did not differ in mean age, gender distribution, total cell number or subset yield. A total of 107,917,701 sorted cells were examined across all samples, and the number of cells per subset was strongly correlated with RNA yield. In the study, TCRB repertoires of sorted circulating CD4+ T cell subsets from recently diagnosed type 1 diabetes patients were compared with those of matched healthy donors. Naive and central memory subsets were obtained from all 30 or so donors, but regulatory and stem cell-like memory subsets were isolated from only 8 patients and 8 healthy donors. Paper-wide results and their limitations: Shorter templates might be favored by PCR, yet because patient and control samples were amplified and corrected together, any such skew would affect both groups equally. Type 1 diabetes patients showed a moderate but significant shortening of TCRB CDR3 length in all four CD4+ subsets. Because cDNA was sequenced instead of genomic DNA, highly expressing activated cells could be over-represented, though the groups showed no difference in activation or CD3 levels. HLA sub-analyses involved small numbers of individuals, so any influence of HLA type on TCRB rearrangement remained unresolved. Naive, central memory and regulatory TCRB repertoires appeared more similar among patients than among healthy donors. Fewer insertions and more nucleotide deletions at VDJ recombination sites were observed in patients with type 1 diabetes, implying thymic rearrangement abnormalities.

The entire amount of isolated RNA was reverse transcribed using the High Capacity cDNA Reverse Transcription Kit, so the sequenced TCRB transcripts were expressed ones. Deep immunoSEQ sequencing was performed on naive, central memory and regulatory T cell samples, with an average of roughly 3.3 million total reads per sample. After sorted cells were lysed in RLT buffer, RNA was extracted with DNase-treated RNeasy Micro or Mini kits, with the choice depending on cell number. To prevent cross-contamination, each cell subset was processed individually, whereas patient and healthy donor samples were processed jointly. The immunoSEQ multiplex PCR was used to amplify TCRB sequences from cDNA, yielding 87-bp fragments that span the CDR3 region. Sequencing of the amplicons was performed on the Illumina HiSeq platform. In the source study's methods: PCR bias was computationally corrected using synthetic template baselines, reads within Hamming distance 2 were collapsed, and singletons that could not be merged were discarded. By aligning reads against IMGT, V, D and J genes, CDR3 length, and insertions or deletions at six rearrangement sites were assigned. Within each subset, clonotype counts were normalized to the number of sorted cells before true diversity and Gini coefficients were calculated with the tcR R package. The overlap coefficient, calculated on TCRB nucleotide sequences, was used to measure repertoire sharing. Out-of-frame TCRB sequences from naive cells were analyzed as a proxy for the pre-selection repertoire. TCRdb holds this immuneACCESS table with in-frame rearrangements only. Some clones are missing; in checked studies, unresolved V genes explain under half, and the rest has no known cause. V, J and clone size reflect that table, while D and trimming were determined from the DNA. Counted in this sample were some 640,000 clones; over 13% of them appeared once. Around 0.04% of the sample belongs to the ten largest clones.

This clone was counted between two and nine times. No cognate antigen has been identified for it. No clone much larger than this one lies a single base away; base qualities are absent. Each donor gave one peripheral blood draw, around 100 mL on average, collected into heparinised tubes. A BD FACSAria II was used to sort naive, central memory, regulatory and stem cell-like memory CD4+ T cells with a panel that included CD45RO, CCR7, CD25, CD127, CD95 and CD27. All sorted populations exceeded 95% purity. PBMCs were isolated immediately by Lymphoprep density gradient centrifugation and stained directly without culture. Samples were stained and sorted in pairs, with one healthy donor and one patient per experiment, so that batch effects were minimized. The CDR3 runs 13 amino acids, cysteine and phenylalanine included. Only the CDR3 portion is preserved as DNA: 39 bases, with reading frame beginning at the first base. The junction carries 9 bases between V and J, which are trimmed by 1 base and 7 bases respectively. CDR1 and CDR2 were assigned from the germline V gene (reference sequence) as SGHNT and YYREEE.

The clonotype comes from a man younger than 35 with type 1 diabetes. Material: naive CD4+ T cells from blood. Sample cell subset or site, as interpreted from the label and publication: true naive CD4+ T cells. The rearrangement joined TRBV5-4 to TRBJ2-1; TRBD1 could be the D gene, as 5 bases match. The nucleotide sequence is TGTGCCAGCAGCTTGCTAGGGGCGAATGAGCAGTTCTTC. Its protein is CASSLLGANEQFF.